What follows are 10 T cell receptor beta chains derived from one specimen sequenced in a study of shared clonotypes between healthy human individuals. The table came from immunoSEQ multiplex PCR; TCRdb's copy has only in-frame clones and leaves some out. The table shows about 1.1 million clones, with 70% to 85% occurring only once. Sequenced: memory CD4+ T cells from PBMCs. Subset given: CD45RA-negative fraction. Source of these receptors: a man aged 18-30 years in good health. Some clones in this sample may be carry-over from other donors' samples.

This chain links TRBV11-2 with TRBJ2-5; 8 bases match TRBD2. The trim removed 5 bases at V and 5 bases at J, leaving 7 bases unmatched. Germline V lookup: CDR1 SGHAT, CDR2 FQNNGV. The CDR3 extends over 14 amino acids. The CDR3 DNA reads as TGTGCCAGCAGCCCTTTACGGGGGGGCGAGACCCAGTACTTC. Encoded protein: CASSPLRGGETQYF.

This chain uses TRBV27 with TRBJ1-2, with D possibly being TRBD1 (5 bases). This CDR3 is built from 15 residues. Germline V lookup: CDR1 MNHEY, CDR2 SMNVEV (reference sequence). V was shortened by 4 bases and J by 4 bases, with 16 bases between the two germline ends. Here the CDR3 reads CASSSPRAGIYGYTF. In DNA form, the CDR3 reads TGTGCCAGCAGTTCCCCCAGGGCCGGGATCTATGGCTACACCTTC.

This clone was counted a few times. The V gene is TRBV11-2, the J gene TRBJ2-2; no firm D call. Germline V gives CDR1 SGHAT, CDR2 FQNNGV. The CDR3 consists of 13 residues. Trimming pared 5 bases from V and 4 bases from J, leaving 8 bases between. In DNA, the CDR3 is TGTGCCAGCAGCCCCATCCTCACCGGGGAGCTGTTTTTT. Translated: CASSPILTGELFF.

Of note for this clone: In the same sample, other DNA sequences code for this CDR3. The V call is TRBV5-1, the J call TRBJ1-5; no firm D call. Deletions cut 0 bases from V and 0 bases from J, with 7 bases between. The CDR3 is 15 amino acids. Germline CDR1 is SGHRS and CDR2 is YFSETQ. DNA of the CDR3: TGCGCCAGCAGCTTGGAACCAAATAGCAATCAGCCCCAGCATTTT. Residues: CASSLEPNSNQPQHF. The whole variable domain, filled in from reference TRBV5-1 and TRBJ1-5, reads KAGVTQTPRYLIKTRGQQVTLSCSPISGHRSVSWYQQTPGQGLQFLFEYFSETQRNKGNFPGRFSGRQFSNSRSEMNVSTLELGDSALYLCASSLEPNSNQPQHFGDGTRLSIL.

This sequence joins TRBV29-1 and TRBJ1-3; 8 positions match TRBD1. The CDR3 spans 13 residues. V shed 7 bases, J shed 4 bases, and the junction held 6 bases outside the gene matches. Germline CDR1 reads SQVTM; CDR2 reads ANQGSEA. Written as DNA, the CDR3 is TGCAGCGGACAGGGGCAGGGGGGAAACACCATATATTTT. It codes for CSGQGQGGNTIYF.

Concerning this clone itself: Other nucleotide sequences from this sample produce the same CDR3. This chain uses TRBV5-4 with TRBJ1-1; D unclear. This CDR3 region has 14 residues. V lost 0 bases to trimming and J lost 1 base, with 7 bases between them. Germline assignment: CDR1 SGHNT and CDR2 YYREEE (reference sequence). The CDR3 here is CASSLVAGNTEAFF. The CDR3 DNA is TGTGCCAGCAGCTTGGTCGCAGGGAACACTGAAGCTTTCTTT. Filled out from reference TRBV5-4 and TRBJ1-1, the complete variable domain reads ETGVTQSPTHLIKTRGQQVTLRCSSQSGHNTVSWYQQALGQGPQFIFQYYREEENGRGNFPPRFSGLQFPNYSSELNVNALELDDSALYLCASSLVAGNTEAFFGQGTRLTVV.

This clone has only one observation. V is TRBV7-2 and J is TRBJ2-1; no clear D. CDR1 is SGHTA, CDR2 FQGNSA, per germline. V gave up 5 bases and J gave up 6 bases, with 11 bases separating them. CDR3 size: 13 residues. CDR3 coding DNA: TGTGCCAGCAGCCCAGGACGGACCAATGAGCAGTTCTTC. Encoded protein: CASSPGRTNEQFF.

The chain couples TRBV6-1 to TRBJ2-7; 7 bases align to TRBD2. Trimming at V came to 6 bases and at J to 9 bases, leaving 11 bases not matched to a gene. Per germline, CDR1 MNHNS and CDR2 SASEGT. CDR3 size: 13 residues. For the CDR3, the DNA is TGTGCCAGCAGCCGGGACTACAAAATGGGGCAGTACTTC. It specifies CASSRDYKMGQYF.

The chain carries TRBV27 and TRBJ2-1; a possible D gene is TRBD2 (7 bases). There are 19 residues in the CDR3. Germline-derived CDR1 and CDR2 are MNHEY and SMNVEV (reference sequence). Trimming left V 6 bases short and J 4 bases short, with 28 bases between. The CDR3 nucleotides are TGTGCCAGCAGCCTTATCTACAGGGAGGGAGCGGCAAGTTACAATGAGCAGTTCTTC. Translated, it gives CASSLIYREGAASYNEQFF.

This clone has just one count. J is TRBJ1-4 and V is TRBV29-1; D gene unclear. Germline CDR1 and CDR2: SQVTM and ANQGSEA. The germline V and J ends were trimmed by 5 bases and 7 bases, with 11 bases remaining between them. This CDR3 has 12 residues. CDR3 DNA sequence: TGCAGCGTTCAACGAGGAGGTGAAAAACTGTTTTTT. Translated, it gives CSVQRGGEKLFF.